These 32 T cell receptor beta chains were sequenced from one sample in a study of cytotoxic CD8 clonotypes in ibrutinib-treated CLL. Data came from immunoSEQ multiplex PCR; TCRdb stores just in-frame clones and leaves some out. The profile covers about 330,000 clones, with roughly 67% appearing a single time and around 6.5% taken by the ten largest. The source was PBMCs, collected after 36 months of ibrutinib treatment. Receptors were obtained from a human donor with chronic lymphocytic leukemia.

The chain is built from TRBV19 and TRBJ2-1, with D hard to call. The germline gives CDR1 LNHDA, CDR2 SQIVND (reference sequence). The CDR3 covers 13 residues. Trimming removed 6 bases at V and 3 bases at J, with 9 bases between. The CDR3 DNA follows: TGTGCCAGTAGCTTTGGCAACTACAATGAGCAGTTCTTC. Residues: CASSFGNYNEQFF.

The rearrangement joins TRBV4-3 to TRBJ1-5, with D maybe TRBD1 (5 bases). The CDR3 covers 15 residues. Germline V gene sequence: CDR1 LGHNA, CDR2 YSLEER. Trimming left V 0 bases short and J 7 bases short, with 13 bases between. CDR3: CASSQDTGRIQPQHF. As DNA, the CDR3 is TGCGCCAGCAGCCAAGATACAGGACGGATACAGCCCCAGCATTTT.

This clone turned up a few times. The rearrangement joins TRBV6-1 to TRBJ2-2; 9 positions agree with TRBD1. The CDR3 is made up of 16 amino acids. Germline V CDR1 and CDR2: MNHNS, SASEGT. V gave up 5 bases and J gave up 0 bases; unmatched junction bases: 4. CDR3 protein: CASSQGQGTNTGELFF. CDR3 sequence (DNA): TGTGCCAGCAGTCAAGGACAGGGGACGAACACCGGGGAGCTGTTTTTT.

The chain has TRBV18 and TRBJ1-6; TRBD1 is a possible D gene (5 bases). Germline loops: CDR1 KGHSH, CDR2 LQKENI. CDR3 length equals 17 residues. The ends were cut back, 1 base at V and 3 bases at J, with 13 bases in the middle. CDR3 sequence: CASSPRGREDYNSPLHF. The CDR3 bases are TGTGCCAGCTCACCACGGGGCAGGGAAGACTATAATTCACCCCTCCACTTT.

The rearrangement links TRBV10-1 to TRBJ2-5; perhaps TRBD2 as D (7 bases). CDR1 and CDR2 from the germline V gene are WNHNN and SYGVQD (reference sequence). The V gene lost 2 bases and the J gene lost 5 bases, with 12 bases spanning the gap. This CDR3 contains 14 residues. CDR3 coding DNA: TGCGCCAGCAGTGAGGCGGGGGCCGGGGAGACCCAGTACTTC. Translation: CASSEAGAGETQYF.

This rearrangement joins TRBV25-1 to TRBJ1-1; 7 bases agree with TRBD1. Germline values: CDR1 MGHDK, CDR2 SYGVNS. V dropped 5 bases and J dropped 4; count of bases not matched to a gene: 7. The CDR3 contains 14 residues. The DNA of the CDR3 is TGTGCCAGCAGTCAAGGGGGCCAGGGCACTGAAGCTTTCTTT. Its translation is CASSQGGQGTEAFF.

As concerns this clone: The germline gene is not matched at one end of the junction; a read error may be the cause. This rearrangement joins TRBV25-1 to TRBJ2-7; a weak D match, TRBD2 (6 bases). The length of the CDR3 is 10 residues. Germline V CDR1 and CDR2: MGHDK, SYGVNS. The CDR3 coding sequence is TGTGCCAGCAGTGGGGGACTGCTACGCTTC. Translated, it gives CASSGGLLRF.

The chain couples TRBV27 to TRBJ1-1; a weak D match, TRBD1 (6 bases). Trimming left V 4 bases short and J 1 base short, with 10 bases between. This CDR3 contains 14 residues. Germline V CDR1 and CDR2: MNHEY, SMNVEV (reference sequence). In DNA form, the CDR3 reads TGTGCCAGCAGTTCGGGGGGCTCGAACACTGAAGCTTTCTTT. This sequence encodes CASSSGGSNTEAFF.

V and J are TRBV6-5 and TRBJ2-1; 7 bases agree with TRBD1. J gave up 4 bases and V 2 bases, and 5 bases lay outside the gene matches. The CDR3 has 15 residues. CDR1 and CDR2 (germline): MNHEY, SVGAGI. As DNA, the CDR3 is TGTGCCAGCAGTTACGGCCGGACAGGTTACAATGAGCAGTTCTTC. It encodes CASSYGRTGYNEQFF.

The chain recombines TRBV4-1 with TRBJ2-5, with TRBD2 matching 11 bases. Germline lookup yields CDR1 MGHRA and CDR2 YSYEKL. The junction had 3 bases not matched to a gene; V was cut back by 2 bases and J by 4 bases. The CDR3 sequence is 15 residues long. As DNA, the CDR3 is TGCGCCAGCAGCCAATTCGGGACTAGCGGAGAGACCCAGTACTTC. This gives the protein CASSQFGTSGETQYF.

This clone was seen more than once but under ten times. This CDR3 is CASSQEDSTYEQYF. CDR3 DNA sequence: TGCGCCAGCAGCCAAGAGGACAGTACCTACGAGCAGTACTTC. The chain employs TRBV4-1 and TRBJ2-7, with D perhaps matching TRBD1 (6 bases). V lost 0 bases to trimming and J lost 2 bases, with 8 bases between them. The CDR3 runs to 14 residues. Germline V CDR1 and CDR2: MGHRA, YSYEKL.

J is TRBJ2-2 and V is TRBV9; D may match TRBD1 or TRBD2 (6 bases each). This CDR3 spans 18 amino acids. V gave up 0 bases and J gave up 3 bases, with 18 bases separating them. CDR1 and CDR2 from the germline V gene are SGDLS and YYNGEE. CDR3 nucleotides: TGTGCCAGCAGCGTAGGATGGGGGGCCCCGGGGGACACCGGGGAGCTGTTTTTT. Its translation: CASSVGWGAPGDTGELFF.

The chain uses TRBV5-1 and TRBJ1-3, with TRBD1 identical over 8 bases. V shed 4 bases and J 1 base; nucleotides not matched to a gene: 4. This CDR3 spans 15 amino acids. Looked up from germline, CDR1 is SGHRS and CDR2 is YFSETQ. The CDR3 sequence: CASSTGQDSGNTIYF. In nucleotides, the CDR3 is TGCGCCAGCAGCACGGGACAGGATTCTGGAAACACCATATATTTT.

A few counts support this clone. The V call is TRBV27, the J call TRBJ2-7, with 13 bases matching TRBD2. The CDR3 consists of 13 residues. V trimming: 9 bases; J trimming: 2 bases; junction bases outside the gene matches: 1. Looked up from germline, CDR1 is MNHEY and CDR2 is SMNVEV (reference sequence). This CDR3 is CASGTSGTYEQYF. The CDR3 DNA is TGTGCCAGTGGGACTAGCGGGACCTACGAGCAGTACTTC.

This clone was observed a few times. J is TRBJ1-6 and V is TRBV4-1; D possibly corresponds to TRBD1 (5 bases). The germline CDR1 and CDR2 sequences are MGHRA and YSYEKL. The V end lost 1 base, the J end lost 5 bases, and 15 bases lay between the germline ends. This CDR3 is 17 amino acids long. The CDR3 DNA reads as TGCGCCAGCAGCCAAGTAGCGGGGACCCTCGATAATTCACCCCTCCACTTT. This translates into CASSQVAGTLDNSPLHF.

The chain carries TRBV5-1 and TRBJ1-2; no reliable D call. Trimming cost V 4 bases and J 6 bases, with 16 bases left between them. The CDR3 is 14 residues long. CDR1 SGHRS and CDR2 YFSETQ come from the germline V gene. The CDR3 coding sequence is TGCGCCAGCAGCGTTGGGATCATTGAAGATGGCTACACCTTC. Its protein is CASSVGIIEDGYTF. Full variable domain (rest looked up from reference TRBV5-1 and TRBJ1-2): KAGVTQTPRYLIKTRGQQVTLSCSPISGHRSVSWYQQTPGQGLQFLFEYFSETQRNKGNFPGRFSGRQFSNSRSEMNVSTLELGDSALYLCASSVGIIEDGYTFGSGTRLTVV.

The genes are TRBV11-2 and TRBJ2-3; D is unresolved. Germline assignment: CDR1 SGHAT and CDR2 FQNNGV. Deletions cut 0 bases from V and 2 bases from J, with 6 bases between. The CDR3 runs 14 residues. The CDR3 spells CASSLDLYTDTQYF. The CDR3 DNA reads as TGTGCCAGCAGCTTAGACTTATACACAGATACGCAGTATTTT.

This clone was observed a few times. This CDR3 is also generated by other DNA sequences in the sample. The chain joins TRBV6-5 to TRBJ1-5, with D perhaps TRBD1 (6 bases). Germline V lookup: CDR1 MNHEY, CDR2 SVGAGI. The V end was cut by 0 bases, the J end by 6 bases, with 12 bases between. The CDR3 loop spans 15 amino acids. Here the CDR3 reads CASSYSRGGGQPQHF. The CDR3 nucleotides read TGTGCCAGCAGTTACTCGAGAGGGGGAGGTCAGCCCCAGCATTTT.

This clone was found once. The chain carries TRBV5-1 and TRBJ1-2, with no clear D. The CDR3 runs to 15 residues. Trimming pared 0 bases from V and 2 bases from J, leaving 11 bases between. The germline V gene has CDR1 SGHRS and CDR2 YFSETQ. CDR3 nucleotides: TGCGCCAGCAGCTTGGCCGGACTTATGAACTATGGCTACACCTTC. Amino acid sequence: CASSLAGLMNYGYTF.

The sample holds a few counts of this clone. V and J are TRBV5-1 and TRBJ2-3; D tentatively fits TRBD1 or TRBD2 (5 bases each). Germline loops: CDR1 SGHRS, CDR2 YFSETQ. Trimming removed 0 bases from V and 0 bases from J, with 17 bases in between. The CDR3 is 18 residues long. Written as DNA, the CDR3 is TGCGCCAGCAGCTTGGGCCCGGGTGGGGGTCCTAGCACAGATACGCAGTATTTT. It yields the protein CASSLGPGGGPSTDTQYF.

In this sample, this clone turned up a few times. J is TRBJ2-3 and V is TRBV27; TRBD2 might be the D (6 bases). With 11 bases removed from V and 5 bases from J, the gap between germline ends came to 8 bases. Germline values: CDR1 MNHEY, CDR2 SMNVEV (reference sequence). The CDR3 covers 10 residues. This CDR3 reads CAGGVDTQYF. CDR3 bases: TGTGCCGGAGGGGTAGATACGCAGTATTTT.

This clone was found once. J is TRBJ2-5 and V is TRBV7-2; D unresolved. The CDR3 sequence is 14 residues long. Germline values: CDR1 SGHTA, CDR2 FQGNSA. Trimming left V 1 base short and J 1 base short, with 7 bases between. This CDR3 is CASSLVVFQETQYF. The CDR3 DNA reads TGTGCCAGCAGCTTAGTAGTCTTCCAAGAGACCCAGTACTTC. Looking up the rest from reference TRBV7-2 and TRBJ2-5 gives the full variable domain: GAGVSQSPSNKVTEKGKDVELRCDPISGHTALYWYRQSLGQGLEFLIYFQGNSAPDKSGLPSDRFSAERTGGSVSTLTIQRTQQEDSAVYLCASSLVVFQETQYFGPGTRLLVL.

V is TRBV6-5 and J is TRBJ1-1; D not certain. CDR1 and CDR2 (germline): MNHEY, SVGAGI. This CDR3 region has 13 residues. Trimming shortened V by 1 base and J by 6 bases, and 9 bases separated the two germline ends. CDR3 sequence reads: CASSYYGRSEAFF. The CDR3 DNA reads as TGTGCCAGCAGTTACTATGGACGTTCTGAAGCTTTCTTT.

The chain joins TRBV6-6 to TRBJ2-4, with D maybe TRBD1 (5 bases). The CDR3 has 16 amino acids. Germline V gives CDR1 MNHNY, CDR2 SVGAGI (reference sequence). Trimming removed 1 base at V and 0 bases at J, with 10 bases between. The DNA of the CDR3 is TGTGCCAGCAGTTACTTAGGGGCCCCAGCCAAAAACATTCAGTACTTC. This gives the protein CASSYLGAPAKNIQYF.

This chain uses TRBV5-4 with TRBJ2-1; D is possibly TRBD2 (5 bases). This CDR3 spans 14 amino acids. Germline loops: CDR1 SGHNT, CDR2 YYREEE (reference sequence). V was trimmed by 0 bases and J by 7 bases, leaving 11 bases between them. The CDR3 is CASSLVLAENEQFF. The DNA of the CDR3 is TGTGCCAGCAGCTTGGTCCTAGCCGAGAATGAGCAGTTCTTC.

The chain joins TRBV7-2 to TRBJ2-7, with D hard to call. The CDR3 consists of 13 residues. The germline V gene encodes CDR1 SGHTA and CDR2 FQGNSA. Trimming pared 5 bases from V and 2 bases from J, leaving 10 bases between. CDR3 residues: CASSRPRTYEQYF. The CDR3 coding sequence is TGTGCCAGCAGCAGACCCCGTACCTACGAGCAGTACTTC.

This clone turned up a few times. This chain's CDR3 is CASSFGGDRLQQYF. The CDR3 nucleotides are TGCGCCAGCAGCTTCGGTGGGGACAGGCTACAGCAGTACTTC. This rearrangement joins TRBV5-1 to TRBJ2-7; 8 bases line up with TRBD1. V shed 2 bases and J 8 bases; nucleotides not matched to a gene: 9. The CDR3 length is 14 residues. The germline CDR1 and CDR2 sequences are SGHRS and YFSETQ.

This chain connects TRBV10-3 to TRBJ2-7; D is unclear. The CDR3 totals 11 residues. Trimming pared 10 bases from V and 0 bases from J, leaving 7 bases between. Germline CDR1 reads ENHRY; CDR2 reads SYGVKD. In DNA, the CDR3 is TGTGCCACCTACGCCTCCTACGAGCAGTACTTC. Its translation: CATYASYEQYF.

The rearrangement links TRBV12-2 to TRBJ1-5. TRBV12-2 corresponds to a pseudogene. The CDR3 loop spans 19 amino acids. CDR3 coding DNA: TGTGCAAGTCGCTTAGCGGACCCCTCGGCGGGGGATAGCAATCAGCCCCAGCATTTT. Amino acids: CASRLADPSAGDSNQPQHF.

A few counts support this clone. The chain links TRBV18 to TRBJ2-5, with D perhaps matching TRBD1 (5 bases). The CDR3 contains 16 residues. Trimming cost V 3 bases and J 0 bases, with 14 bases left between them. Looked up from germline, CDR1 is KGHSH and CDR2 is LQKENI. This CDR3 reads CASSPDPPGYQETQYF. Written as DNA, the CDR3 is TGTGCCAGCTCACCGGATCCTCCAGGGTACCAAGAGACCCAGTACTTC.

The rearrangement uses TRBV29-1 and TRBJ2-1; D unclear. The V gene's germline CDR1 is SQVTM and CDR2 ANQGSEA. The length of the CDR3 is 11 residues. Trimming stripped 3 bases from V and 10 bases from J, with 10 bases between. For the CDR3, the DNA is TGCAGCGTTGATGGTCTTAGAGAGCAGTTCTTC. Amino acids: CSVDGLREQFF.

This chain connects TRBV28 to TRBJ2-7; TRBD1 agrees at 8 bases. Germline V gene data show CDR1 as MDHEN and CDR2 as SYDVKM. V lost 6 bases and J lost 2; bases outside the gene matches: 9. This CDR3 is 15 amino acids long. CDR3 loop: CASRPTGAKAYEQYF. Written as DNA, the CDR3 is TGTGCCAGCAGGCCGACAGGGGCGAAAGCCTACGAGCAGTACTTC. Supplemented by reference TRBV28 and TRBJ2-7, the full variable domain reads DVKVTQSSRYLVKRTGEKVFLECVQDMDHENMFWYRQDPGLGLRLIYFSYDVKMKEKGDIPEGYSVSREKKERFSLILESASTNQTSMYLCASRPTGAKAYEQYFGPGTRLTVT.